The rows below give T cell receptor beta chains drawn from one sample of a study of T cell repertoires in cytomegalovirus infection. These receptors' antigens are unknown. One entry per CDR3 protein, called by TCRdb with MiXCR from the reads. There are hundreds of thousands of distinct CDR3 sequences in the sample; 32% occur only once, and about an eighth lies in the top ten. The source material was cultured CD8+ T cells from PBMCs, sampled from culture after CMV antigen stimulation. All receptors come from a human donor in good health (CMV status not recorded). Some clones in this sample may be carry-over from other donors' samples. Both conserved end residues are part of each CDR3. A D gene is named only where the DNA matches it firmly. Expanded clones get a size class; other rows say once, few or many, or leave the size out.

clone_size,v_call,d_call,cdr3_length,j_call,cdr3_aa,cdr3_nt
few,TRBV7-2,NA,15,TRBJ1-3,CASSPGSTSGNTIYF,TGTGCCAGCAGCCCTGGGTCAACTTCTGGAAACACCATATATTTT
few,TRBV7-9,TRBD2,17,TRBJ2-3,CASSLGGLAPRTDTQYF,TGTGCCAGCAGCTTAGGGGGACTAGCGCCGCGCACAGATACGCAGTATTTT
NA,TRBV11-1,NA,13,TRBJ1-2,CASSPDSYYGYTF,TGTGCCAGCAGCCCGGACAGCTACTATGGCTACACCTTC
NA,TRBV12-5,TRBD2,17,TRBJ2-1,CASGFPTSGGRSNEQFF,TGTGCTAGTGGTTTCCCGACTAGCGGGGGGAGATCCAATGAGCAGTTCTTC
NA,TRBV6-6,TRBD1,15,TRBJ1-2,CASSQRDRAYEGYTF,TGTGCCAGCAGTCAACGGGACAGGGCTTATGAGGGCTACACCTTC
NA,TRBV13,NA,14,TRBJ1-1,CASSLMASGTEAFF,TGTGCCAGCAGCTTAATGGCCTCAGGGACTGAAGCTTTCTTT
NA,TRBV19,TRBD2,15,TRBJ2-1,CASMRGLAAGNEQFF,TGTGCCAGTATGAGGGGACTAGCGGCTGGGAATGAGCAGTTCTTC
NA,TRBV19,NA,17,TRBJ2-1,CASTTGWQGSSYNEQFF,TGTGCCAGTACCACTGGATGGCAGGGAAGCTCCTACAATGAGCAGTTCTTC
NA,TRBV6-1,TRBD2,15,TRBJ2-1,CASTPAGGPYNEQFF,TGTGCCAGCACTCCAGCGGGGGGTCCCTACAATGAGCAGTTCTTC
NA,TRBV7-9,TRBD2,16,TRBJ2-3,CASSFITAGYLDTQYF,TGTGCCAGCAGCTTTATTACAGCGGGGTACCTTGATACGCAGTATTTT
few,TRBV5-4,TRBD2,15,TRBJ2-3,CASSMGLAESDTQYF,TGTGCCAGCAGCATGGGACTAGCGGAGTCAGATACGCAGTATTTT
NA,TRBV2,NA,16,TRBJ2-1,CASSEAGHWGFAEQFF,TGTGCCAGCAGTGAGGCAGGTCATTGGGGTTTTGCTGAGCAGTTCTTC
NA,TRBV7-9,NA,14,TRBJ1-2,CASSPTVINYGYTF,TGTGCCAGCAGCCCAACAGTGATTAACTATGGCTACACCTTC
NA,TRBV10-3,TRBD2,15,TRBJ2-3,CAISEFTSGTDTQYF,TGTGCCATCAGTGAGTTCACTAGCGGCACAGATACGCAGTATTTT
few,TRBV25-1,TRBD1,15,TRBJ2-2,CASSEKRGLGGELFF,TGTGCCAGCAGTGAAAAAAGGGGGCTCGGCGGGGAGCTGTTTTTT
few,TRBV7-9,NA,14,TRBJ1-5,CASSLEAQNQPQHF,TGTGCCAGCAGCTTAGAAGCACAGAATCAGCCCCAGCATTTT
NA,TRBV27,NA,15,TRBJ1-4,CASSVQGPTNEKLFF,TGTGCCAGCAGTGTGCAGGGCCCAACTAATGAAAAACTGTTTTTT
few,TRBV15,NA,16,TRBJ2-2,CATSRDRGGRTGELFF,TGTGCCACCAGCAGAGATAGAGGGGGTAGAACCGGGGAGCTGTTTTTT
few,TRBV7-6,NA,15,TRBJ1-5,CASSLGEGGNQPQHF,TGTGCCAGCAGCTTAGGGGAGGGCGGCAATCAGCCCCAGCATTTT
NA,TRBV6-2/TRBV6-3,NA,13,TRBJ2-2,CASSYVVSGELFF,TGTGCCAGCAGTTACGTGGTATCCGGGGAGCTGTTTTTT
NA,TRBV25-1,NA,11,TRBJ2-1,CACQGWDEQFF,TGTGCCTGCCAGGGTTGGGATGAGCAGTTCTTC
few,TRBV7-6,NA,14,TRBJ2-1,CASSTPAAWNEQFF,TGTGCCAGCAGTACTCCGGCCGCCTGGAATGAGCAGTTCTTC
few,TRBV7-8,TRBD1,16,TRBJ1-3,CASSLGSGTEGNTIYF,TGTGCCAGCAGCTTAGGTTCCGGGACAGAAGGAAACACCATATATTTT
NA,TRBV11-2,NA,12,TRBJ2-1,CASTEALNEQFF,TGTGCCAGCACTGAGGCCCTCAATGAGCAGTTCTTC
NA,TRBV2,TRBD2,17,TRBJ2-2,CAYQEERGASNTGELFF,TGTGCCTACCAGGAGGAGCGGGGGGCTTCGAACACCGGGGAGCTGTTTTTT
NA,TRBV6-1,NA,14,TRBJ1-1,CASIAILGGTEAFF,TGTGCCAGCATCGCGATTTTGGGGGGGACTGAAGCTTTCTTT
few,TRBV19,NA,11,TRBJ1-4,CASSGNRDRLF,TGTGCCAGTAGTGGTAACCGGGACCGCCTGTTT
few,TRBV7-6,NA,16,TRBJ2-3,CASSLVPRVGTDTQYF,TGTGCCAGCAGCTTAGTTCCCAGGGTCGGGACAGATACGCAGTATTTT
few,TRBV27,TRBD2,16,TRBJ2-1,CASSPPGLAGSNEQFF,TGTGCCAGCAGTCCCCCAGGACTAGCGGGGTCTAATGAGCAGTTCTTC
NA,TRBV12-3/TRBV12-4,NA,13,TRBJ2-1,CASTPPGGNEQFF,TGTGCCAGCACCCCCCCCGGGGGAAATGAGCAGTTCTTC
NA,TRBV12-3/TRBV12-4,NA,14,TRBJ2-3,CASSTGLITDTQYF,TGTGCCAGCAGTACTGGGCTAATTACAGATACGCAGTATTTT
few,TRBV7-2,NA,15,TRBJ2-3,CASSLQGGDTDTQYF,TGTGCCAGCAGCTTACAAGGGGGAGACACAGATACGCAGTATTTT
few,TRBV6-5,NA,12,TRBJ1-2,CATRGGRTSYTF,TGTGCCACGCGGGGGGGGCGAACGAGCTACACCTTC
few,TRBV7-9,TRBD1,17,TRBJ2-2,CASTEKEDRPYTGELFF,TGTGCCAGCACCGAAAAGGAGGACAGGCCTTACACCGGGGAGCTGTTTTTT
NA,TRBV19,TRBD1,14,TRBJ1-1,CASSVTGVYTEAFF,TGTGCCAGTAGTGTTACAGGGGTTTACACTGAAGCTTTCTTT
few,TRBV27,TRBD1,17,TRBJ2-3,CASSSIPTGERTDTQYF,TGTGCCAGCAGTTCTATCCCGACAGGGGAGAGAACAGATACGCAGTATTTT
NA,TRBV5-1,TRBD1,15,TRBJ2-7,CASSGGQGHSYEQYF,TGCGCCAGCAGCGGTGGACAGGGTCACTCCTACGAGCAGTACTTC
many,TRBV7-2,NA,19,TRBJ2-1,CASSLVESRVLSSYNEQFF,TGTGCCAGCAGCTTAGTCGAGTCACGTGTACTTAGCTCCTACAATGAGCAGTTCTTC
NA,TRBV4-3,NA,19,TRBJ2-1,CASSQGASAGGGAYNEQFF,TGCGCCAGCAGCCAAGGGGCGAGCGCCGGAGGGGGTGCCTACAATGAGCAGTTCTTC
few,TRBV27,NA,17,TRBJ2-1,CASSFIGSSSSYNEQFF,TGTGCCAGCAGTTTTATCGGCTCCTCAAGCTCCTACAATGAGCAGTTCTTC
NA,TRBV11-2,TRBD2,14,TRBJ2-1,CASYRGGLYNEQFF,TGTGCCAGCTATCGCGGGGGGCTTTACAATGAGCAGTTCTTC
many,TRBV12-3/TRBV12-4,NA,12,TRBJ1-4,CASSLIGEKLFF,TGTGCCAGCAGTTTAATAGGTGAAAAACTGTTTTTT
few,TRBV12-3/TRBV12-4,NA,13,TRBJ1-2,CASSFGTTYGYTF,TGTGCCAGCAGTTTTGGGACGACTTATGGCTACACCTTC
NA,TRBV2,NA,14,TRBJ1-1,CASESGRGRTEAFF,TGTGCCAGCGAAAGCGGCAGGGGAAGAACTGAAGCTTTCTTT
NA,TRBV28,NA,17,TRBJ2-1,CASTIHRAEGGYNEQFF,TGTGCCAGCACCATCCATCGGGCGGAAGGAGGATACAATGAGCAGTTCTTC
NA,TRBV6-5,TRBD1,16,TRBJ1-4,CASRTFRWDSNEKLFF,TGTGCCAGCAGGACCTTCCGGTGGGACAGTAATGAAAAACTGTTTTTT
few,TRBV12-3/TRBV12-4,TRBD2,16,TRBJ2-3,CASSDGLAVGGDTQYF,TGTGCCAGCAGCGACGGACTAGCGGTGGGTGGAGATACGCAGTATTTT
few,TRBV24-1,TRBD1,14,TRBJ2-2,CATSRTGGFGELFF,TGTGCCACCAGCCGGACAGGGGGCTTCGGGGAGCTGTTTTTT
NA,TRBV24-1,NA,13,TRBJ2-1,CATSDPFSNEQFF,TGTGCCACCAGTGACCCCTTTAGTAATGAGCAGTTCTTC
NA,TRBV19,TRBD1,15,TRBJ1-2,CASSPRQGTWYGYTF,TGTGCCAGTAGTCCTAGACAGGGGACTTGGTATGGCTACACCTTC
many,TRBV7-9,TRBD2,13,TRBJ2-1,CASRSGGAGEQFF,TGTGCCAGCAGAAGCGGGGGGGCGGGGGAGCAGTTCTTC
few,TRBV6-1,NA,14,TRBJ2-7,CASSLIGTRDEQYF,TGTGCCAGCAGCCTTATCGGTACGAGGGACGAGCAGTACTTC
few,TRBV4-1,NA,16,TRBJ1-3,CASSQWYSNSGNTIYF,TGCGCCAGCAGCCAATGGTACAGCAACTCTGGAAACACCATATATTTT